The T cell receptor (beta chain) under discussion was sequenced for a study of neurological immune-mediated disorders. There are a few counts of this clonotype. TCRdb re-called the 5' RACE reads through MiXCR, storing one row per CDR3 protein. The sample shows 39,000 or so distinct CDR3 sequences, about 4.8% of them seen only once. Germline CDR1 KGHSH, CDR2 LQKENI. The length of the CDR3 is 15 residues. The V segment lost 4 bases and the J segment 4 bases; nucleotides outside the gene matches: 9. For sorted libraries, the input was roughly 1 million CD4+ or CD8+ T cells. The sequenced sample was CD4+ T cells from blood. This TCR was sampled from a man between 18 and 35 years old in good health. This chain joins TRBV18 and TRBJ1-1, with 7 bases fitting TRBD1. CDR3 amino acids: CASSLQGGLGTEAFF. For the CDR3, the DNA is TGTGCCAGCTCACTTCAGGGGGGCTTGGGCACTGAAGCTTTCTTT.